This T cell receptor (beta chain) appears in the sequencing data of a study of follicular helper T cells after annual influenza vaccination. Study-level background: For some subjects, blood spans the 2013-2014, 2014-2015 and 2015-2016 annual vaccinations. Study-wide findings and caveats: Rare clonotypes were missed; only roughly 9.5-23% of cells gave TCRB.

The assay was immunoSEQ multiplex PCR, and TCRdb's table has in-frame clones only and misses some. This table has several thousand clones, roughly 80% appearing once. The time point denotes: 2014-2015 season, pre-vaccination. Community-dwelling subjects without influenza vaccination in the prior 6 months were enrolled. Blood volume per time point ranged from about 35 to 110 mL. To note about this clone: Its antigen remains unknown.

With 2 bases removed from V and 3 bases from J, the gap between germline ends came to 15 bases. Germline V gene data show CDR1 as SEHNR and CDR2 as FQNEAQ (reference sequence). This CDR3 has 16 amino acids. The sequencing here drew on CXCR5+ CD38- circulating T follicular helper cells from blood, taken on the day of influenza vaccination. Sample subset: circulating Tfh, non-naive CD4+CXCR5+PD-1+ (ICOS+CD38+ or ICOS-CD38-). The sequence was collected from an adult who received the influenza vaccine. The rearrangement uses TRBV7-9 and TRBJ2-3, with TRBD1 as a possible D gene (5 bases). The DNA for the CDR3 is TGTGCCAGCAGCTTATGGGCAGGGTTCGGGACAGATACGCAGTATTTT. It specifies CASSLWAGFGTDTQYF.